This entry lists 8 T cell receptor beta chains sequenced from one sample in a study of control samples from healthy donors and cancer patients. Sequenced by immunoSEQ multiplex PCR; TCRdb stores in-frame clones only, minus some. The table shows over 10,000 clones, with roughly 79% occurring only once. Material: formalin-fixed, paraffin-embedded tissue. These receptors were collected from a male donor with melanoma.

The count of this clone is one. This chain joins TRBV6-6 and TRBJ1-1; TRBD1 matches at 7 bases. The germline gives CDR1 MNHNY, CDR2 SVGAGI (reference sequence). After removal of 2 bases from V and 7 bases from J, the junction contained 4 bases not matched to a gene. This CDR3 spans 13 amino acids. The CDR3 nucleotides read TGTGCCAGCAGTTACCTAACAGGGGTTGAAGCTTTCTTT. It translates to CASSYLTGVEAFF.

This clone came up a few times. The rearrangement links TRBV7-9 to TRBJ1-3; D not resolved. Trimming removed 5 bases from V and 9 bases from J, with 14 bases in between. Per the germline V gene, CDR1 is SEHNR and CDR2 is FQNEAQ (reference sequence). The CDR3 covers 13 residues. The CDR3 DNA follows: TGTGCCAGCAGCGCCCAGGTTGCGGGCACCATATATTTT. Protein: CASSAQVAGTIYF.

The rearrangement uses TRBV18 and TRBJ1-4; a possible D gene is TRBD1 (5 bases). In germline, CDR1 is KGHSH, CDR2 LQKENI. V was shortened by 8 bases and J by 5 bases, with 15 bases between the two germline ends. This CDR3 is 14 amino acids long. As DNA, the CDR3 is TGTGCCAGCGCCGGGGCCTGGGAAAATGAAAAACTGTTTTTT. This codes for CASAGAWENEKLFF.

This sequence joins TRBV5-5 and TRBJ2-1, with 7 bases lining up with TRBD1. The CDR3 has 20 amino acids. Germline CDR1 is SGHKS and CDR2 is YYEKEE (reference sequence). The J segment lost 0 bases and the V segment lost 2 bases, leaving 17 bases of the junction unmatched. The CDR3 DNA reads as TGTGCCAGCAGCTTCACCTCCTTTTCGACAGGGCTCAGCTCCTACAATGAGCAGTTCTTC. It yields the protein CASSFTSFSTGLSSYNEQFF.

The chain is built from TRBV25-1 and TRBJ1-5; D is uncertain. Germline CDR1 MGHDK, CDR2 SYGVNS. V lost 4 bases, J lost 1 base, and 8 bases lay in between. The CDR3 runs 14 residues. The CDR3 loop is CASSGTVSNQPQHF. CDR3 bases: TGTGCCAGCAGTGGAACAGTCAGCAATCAGCCCCAGCATTTT.

This chain links TRBV6-2 or TRBV6-3 with TRBJ1-5; D may be TRBD1 (5 bases). Between the trimmed V and J ends, which lost 1 base and 6 bases, there was a span of 22 bases. The germline V gene encodes CDR1 MNHEY and CDR2 SVGEGT. This CDR3 has 18 residues. CDR3 amino acids: CASSYYLGGKGGLQPQHF. In DNA, the CDR3 is TGTGCCAGCAGTTACTACCTCGGGGGAAAGGGAGGTCTTCAGCCCCAGCATTTT.

This clone appeared a single time. The chain employs TRBV7-2 and TRBJ1-3; D is uncertain. The CDR3 loop spans 15 amino acids. Trimming stripped 0 bases from V and 1 base from J, with 7 bases between. The germline V gene has CDR1 SGHTA and CDR2 FQGNSA. DNA for the CDR3: TGTGCCAGCAGCTTAGCTTCGGGTTCTGGAAACACCATATATTTT. It encodes CASSLASGSGNTIYF.

The chain is built from TRBV5-6 and TRBJ1-3; D remains unclear. CDR3 size: 14 residues. Trimming cost V 0 bases and J 2 bases, with 6 bases left between them. Germline V gene sequence: CDR1 SGHDT, CDR2 YYEEEE. The CDR3 bases are TGTGCCAGCAGCTTGGCATCACCTGGAAACACCATATATTTT. Translation: CASSLASPGNTIYF.